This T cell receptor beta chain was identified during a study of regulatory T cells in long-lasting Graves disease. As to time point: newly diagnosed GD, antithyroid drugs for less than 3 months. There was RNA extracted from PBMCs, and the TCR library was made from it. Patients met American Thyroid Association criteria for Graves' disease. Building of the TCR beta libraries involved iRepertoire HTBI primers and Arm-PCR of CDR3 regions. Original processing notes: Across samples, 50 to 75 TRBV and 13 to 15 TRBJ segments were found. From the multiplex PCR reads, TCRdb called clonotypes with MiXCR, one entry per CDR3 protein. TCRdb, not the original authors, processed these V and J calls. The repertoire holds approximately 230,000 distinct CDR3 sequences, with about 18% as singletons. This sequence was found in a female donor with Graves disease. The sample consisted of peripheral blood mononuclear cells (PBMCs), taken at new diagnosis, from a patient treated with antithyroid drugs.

The CDR3 region is CASSPGLAGDVETQYF. The CDR3 DNA follows: TGTGCCAGCAGCCCCGGACTAGCGGGAGATGTCGAGACCCAGTACTTC. The V gene is TRBV6-2 or TRBV6-3, the J gene TRBJ2-5, with TRBD2 matching 13 bases. CDR1 is MNHEY and CDR2 is SVGEGT in the germline V gene. The CDR3 sequence is 16 residues long. The V segment lost 6 bases and the J segment 5 bases; nucleotides outside the gene matches: 9.